This T cell receptor (beta chain) was captured in a study of blood T cell repertoires in COVID-19. Background on the study: Whether acute or convalescent, the COVID-19 samples came from the United States, Italy and Spain.

Sequencing was performed with immunoSEQ multiplex PCR; in TCRdb, only in-frame clones are kept and a portion is missing. The table records some 170,000 clones, 85% of them present only once. The CDR3 contains 13 residues. The V end was cut by 7 bases, the J end by 5 bases, with 11 bases between. Per germline, CDR1 MDHEN and CDR2 SYDVKM. The receptor comes from a man aged 40-55 years with acute or convalescent COVID-19. The sample taken for sequencing was peripheral blood. This rearrangement joins TRBV28 to TRBJ2-2, with D unresolved. The CDR3 sequence: CASNQHQTGELFF. Written as DNA, the CDR3 is TGTGCCAGCAACCAACACCAGACCGGGGAGCTGTTTTTT.